This T cell receptor beta chain is drawn from a study of shared clonotypes between healthy human individuals. This CDR3 contains 16 residues. Germline CDR1 is SGHTA and CDR2 is FQGNSA. With 5 bases removed from V and 1 base from J, the gap between germline ends came to 14 bases. Generated by immunoSEQ multiplex PCR, the TCRdb table keeps only in-frame clones and is missing some. The sample lists hundreds of thousands of clones; approximately 74% were seen once. Sequenced: memory CD4+ T cells sorted from blood. As to subset: CD45RA-negative fraction. The chain employs TRBV7-2 and TRBJ1-4; unclear D gene. This TCR derives from a man aged 30-40 years in good health. In nucleotides, the CDR3 is TGTGCCAGCAGCGGACCACCCGGCAGAACTAATGAAAAACTGTTTTTT. Translation: CASSGPPGRTNEKLFF.